These T cell receptor beta chains were read from a single sample in a study of CD8+ T cells in alopecia areata. Using immunoSEQ multiplex PCR, the repertoire was profiled, and TCRdb retains in-frame clones only, with some absent. This table holds 150,000 to 200,000 clones, roughly three fifths found once. This material consisted of CD4+ T cells sorted from blood, taken around week 50, from a patient treated with tofacitinib. The receptors originated from a human donor with alopecia areata. The CDR3 runs from the conserved cysteine through the conserved F or W. The D gene is left open where the match is weak. Some rows have no size entry. The others give once, few or many, or a class for an expanded clone.

v_gene	d_gene	abundance	j_gene	CDR3nt	CDR3aa
TRBV5-1	.	.	TRBJ1-1	TGCGCCAGCAGCTTGGAGGTCGGGGTCACTGAAGCTTTCTTT	CASSLEVGVTEAFF
TRBV6-5	.	.	TRBJ1-1	TGTGCCAGCAGGCGGGGGAGGGACACTGAAGCTTTCTTT	CASRRGRDTEAFF
TRBV6-6	.	.	TRBJ2-5	TGTGCCAGCAGACGAGGGGGGCGCCGAGACGAGACCCAGTACTTC	CASRRGGRRDETQYF
TRBV25-1	.	.	TRBJ1-1	TGTGCCAGCAGTGACGTCGGGGGGGAAGCTTTCTTT	CASSDVGGEAFF
TRBV5-1	TRBD1	few	TRBJ2-7	TGCGCCAGCATCCTTGGACCGGGACAGGGCGCCTACGAGCAGTACTTC	CASILGPGQGAYEQYF
TRBV27	.	.	TRBJ1-2	TGTGCCAGCAGCACTGGGCCAATCAACGGCTACACCTTC	CASSTGPINGYTF
TRBV27	.	.	TRBJ2-7	TGTGCCAGCAGTTTCGGGGGTGAGAGATACGAGCAGTACTTC	CASSFGGERYEQYF
TRBV27	TRBD1	once	TRBJ2-7	TGTGCCAGCAGTCGACAGGGAGACTACGAGCAGTACTTC	CASSRQGDYEQYF
TRBV12-5	.	few	TRBJ2-7	TGTGCTTCGGGGGAAGGGTCCCGCAGAGCCGAGCAGTACTTC	CASGEGSRRAEQYF
TRBV13	.	once	TRBJ1-1	TGTGCCAGCAGCTTAGCAGGGTGGATCACTGAAGCTTTCTTT	CASSLAGWITEAFF
TRBV29-1	TRBD2	.	TRBJ2-3	TGCAGCGTTGACTCTTGGACTAGCGGGGGGACGGATACGCAGTATTTT	CSVDSWTSGGTDTQYF
TRBV14	.	.	TRBJ2-3	TGTGCCAGCAGCCAGTCCGCGGGGAGCACAGATACGCAGTATTTT	CASSQSAGSTDTQYF
TRBV29-1	.	.	TRBJ1-1	TGCAGCGTTGAAGCTATTAGGGGGAGCACTGAAGCTTTCTTT	CSVEAIRGSTEAFF
TRBV30	.	.	TRBJ2-3	TGTGCCTGGAGTCCCGGGGGTCGTGTCGCGCAGTATTTT	CAWSPGGRVAQYF
TRBV30	.	.	TRBJ1-5	TGTGCCTGGAACAAGGGCTCGCACAATCAGCCCCAGCATTTT	CAWNKGSHNQPQHF
TRBV29-1	TRBD2	.	TRBJ2-1	TGCAGCGTTGAAGTGTCGGCTAGCGGGGGTGAGCAGTTCTTC	CSVEVSASGGEQFF
TRBV28	.	once	TRBJ1-6	TGTGCCAGCAGCCCAGGAGGGGGTCCTTCACCCCTCCACTTT	CASSPGGGPSPLHF
TRBV7-9	.	.	TRBJ2-3	TGTGCCAGCAGCTTAGGAGCTGGGGATACGCAGTATTTT	CASSLGAGDTQYF
TRBV18	.	.	TRBJ1-4	TGTGCCAGCTCACCTCGGGGGTCGCGGGATGAAAAACTGTTTTTT	CASSPRGSRDEKLFF
TRBV19	TRBD2	.	TRBJ2-3	TGTGCCAGTAGTATCACCGGGACTAGCAGGGGAGATACGCAGTATTTT	CASSITGTSRGDTQYF
TRBV29-1	TRBD1	few	TRBJ1-5	TGCAGCGTTGTAGACAGGGTTGGGGCGCCGCATTTT	CSVVDRVGAPHF
TRBV29-1	.	.	TRBJ1-2	TGCAGCGTTGTAGTCAGGCGTAACTATGGCTACACCTTC	CSVVVRRNYGYTF
TRBV5-5	TRBD1	few	TRBJ1-2	TGTGCCAGCAGCCAGGACCGACAGGGGGAGGGCTACACCTTC	CASSQDRQGEGYTF
TRBV28	.	.	TRBJ2-6	TGTGCCAGCAGTGCCCCTAGCGTCGCCGGGGCCAACGTCCTGACTTTC	CASSAPSVAGANVLTF
TRBV29-1	.	.	TRBJ1-2	TGCAGCGTTGACCCGGTGGCATTATCTACCCAAAGCGGGGTTAACTATGGCTACACCTTC	CSVDPVALSTQSGVNYGYTF
TRBV4-3	TRBD2	many	TRBJ2-1	TGCGCCAGCAGCCCATTCGAGCGGGGGGGCGTAGATGAGCAGTTCTTC	CASSPFERGGVDEQFF
TRBV9	.	.	TRBJ2-3	TGTGCCAGCAGCGTAGCTCCCGCCGGGCAAAGCACAGATACGCAGTATTTT	CASSVAPAGQSTDTQYF
TRBV18	TRBD1	.	TRBJ1-1	TGTGCCAGCTCACCACTGGACAGGGGGCCCACTGAAGCTTTCTTT	CASSPLDRGPTEAFF
TRBV12-5	.	.	TRBJ2-7	TGTGCTAGTGGTCCTACCTACCAGTCCCGGGACGAGCAGTACTTC	CASGPTYQSRDEQYF
TRBV13	.	.	TRBJ1-5	TGTGCCAGCAGCTTATCAGGGAATCAGCCCCAGCATTTT	CASSLSGNQPQHF
TRBV19	.	.	TRBJ1-2	TGTGCCAGTAGCCGGGCGCGGGGAGGGACTAACTATGGCTACACCTTC	CASSRARGGTNYGYTF
TRBV7-8	.	.	TRBJ2-6	TGTGCCAGCAGCTTAGTCGGACTGCTTATCTCTGGGGCCAACGTCCTGACTTTC	CASSLVGLLISGANVLTF
TRBV29-1	TRBD1	few	TRBJ2-2	TGCAGCGCCCGACAGGGGTGGGACACCGGGGAGCTGTTTTTT	CSARQGWDTGELFF
TRBV18	.	few	TRBJ2-5	TGTGCCAGCTCCAGACTCCAGGGGCAAGAGACCCAGTACTTC	CASSRLQGQETQYF
TRBV29-1	.	.	TRBJ2-3	TGCAGCGTTGCCTCCGGGACGGCCACAGATACGCAGTATTTT	CSVASGTATDTQYF
TRBV6-5	.	once	TRBJ2-7	TGTGCCAGCAGTCGGGCCGGGAGTTACGAGCAGTACTTC	CASSRAGSYEQYF
TRBV30	.	.	TRBJ1-5	TGTGCCTGGAGTGGCCAGGGGCATAGCAATCAGCCCCAGCATTTT	CAWSGQGHSNQPQHF
TRBV25-1	.	once	TRBJ2-7	TGTGCCAGCAGTGAAAACAGAGCCTACGAGCAGTACTTC	CASSENRAYEQYF
TRBV15	TRBD1	.	TRBJ1-4	TGTGCCACCAGCAGACGTGGACAGGGAAGTAAACTGTTTTTT	CATSRRGQGSKLFF
TRBV15	.	once	TRBJ1-2	TGTGCCACCAGCAGAGATCTCGAAAGGGCTAACTATGGCTACACCTTC	CATSRDLERANYGYTF
TRBV30	.	.	TRBJ1-1	TGTGCCTGGGGGACGGTGCATGAAGCTTTCTTT	CAWGTVHEAFF
TRBV2	.	.	TRBJ2-2	TGTGCCAGTGGACAGAACACCGGGGAGCTGTTTTTT	CASGQNTGELFF
TRBV30	.	.	TRBJ2-3	TGTGCCTGGAGGCCCCTAGCAGATACGCAGTATTTT	CAWRPLADTQYF
TRBV9	TRBD1	.	TRBJ2-6	TGTGCCAGCAGCACCCACCCGGGACAGCACTCTGGGGCCAACGTCCTGACTTTC	CASSTHPGQHSGANVLTF
TRBV15	TRBD1	.	TRBJ1-2	TGTGCCACCACACCGGACAGGGACTATGGCTACACCTTC	CATTPDRDYGYTF
TRBV10-3	.	few	TRBJ2-6	TGTGCCATCAGGGACAGCCTCTCTGGGGCCAACGTCCTGACTTTC	CAIRDSLSGANVLTF
TRBV5-1	TRBD1	.	TRBJ2-7	TGCGCCAGCAGCCCCCCGGGACAGGGGGCCTACGAGCAGTACTTC	CASSPPGQGAYEQYF
TRBV4-3	TRBD2	.	TRBJ2-3	TGCGCCAGCGCCGGGACTAGCGGACAAGCAGATACGCAGTATTTT	CASAGTSGQADTQYF
TRBV6-1	.	.	TRBJ2-7	TGTGCCAGCAGTGAATCGGGCAGGATCTACGAGCAGTACTTC	CASSESGRIYEQYF
TRBV27	TRBD1	.	TRBJ2-6	TGTGCCAGCAGTTTAAAGCCAGGGGGCGGTGGTACTGGGGCCAACGTCCTGACTTTC	CASSLKPGGGGTGANVLTF
TRBV4-3	.	.	TRBJ2-1	TGCGCCAGCAGCCTCATGAGGAGCTCCTACAATGAGCAGTTCTTC	CASSLMRSSYNEQFF
TRBV2	.	many	TRBJ2-2	TGTGCCAGCTCAAAGGAGGGACTTACGAACACCGGGGAGCTGTTTTTT	CASSKEGLTNTGELFF
TRBV4-3	.	.	TRBJ2-2	TGCGCCAGCAGCCAAGCCCGGGGCCCTTTAACCGGGGAGCTGTTTTTT	CASSQARGPLTGELFF
TRBV9	TRBD1	.	TRBJ2-4	TGTGCCAGCAGCGTAGCCAGGGGACAGAAAAACATTCAGTACTTC	CASSVARGQKNIQYF
TRBV5-1	TRBD2	.	TRBJ2-3	TGCGCCAGCAGCGGAGGTCCTAGCGGGGGGATCACAGATACGCAGTATTTT	CASSGGPSGGITDTQYF
TRBV11-2	.	.	TRBJ2-3	TGTGCCAGCAGCTTACGGGCGCAGGGTGACACAGATACGCAGTATTTT	CASSLRAQGDTDTQYF